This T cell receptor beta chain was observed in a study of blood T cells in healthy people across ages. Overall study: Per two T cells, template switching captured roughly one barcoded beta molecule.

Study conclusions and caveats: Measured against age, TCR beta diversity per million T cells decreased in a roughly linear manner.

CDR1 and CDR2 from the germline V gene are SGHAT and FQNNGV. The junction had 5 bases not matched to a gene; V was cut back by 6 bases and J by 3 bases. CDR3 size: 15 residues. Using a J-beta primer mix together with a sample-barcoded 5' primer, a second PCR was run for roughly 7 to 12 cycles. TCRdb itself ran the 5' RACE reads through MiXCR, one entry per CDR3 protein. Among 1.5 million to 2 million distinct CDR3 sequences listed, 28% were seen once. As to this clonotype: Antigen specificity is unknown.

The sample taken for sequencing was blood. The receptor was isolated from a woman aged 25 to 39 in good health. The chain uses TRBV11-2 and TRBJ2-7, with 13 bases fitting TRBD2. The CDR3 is CASRGGLAGIYEQYF. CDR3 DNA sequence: TGTGCCAGCAGGGGGGGACTAGCGGGAATCTACGAGCAGTACTTC.